Listed below are T cell receptor beta chains from one sample, sequenced in a study of shared clonotypes between healthy human individuals. The protocol was immunoSEQ multiplex PCR, while the TCRdb copy is restricted to in-frame clones and leaves out a portion. Here the sample spans over a million clones, around 82% being singletons. Sequenced input: memory CD4+ T cells from PBMCs. Receptors originate from a man between 18 and 29 years old in good health. Some clones in this sample may be carry-over from other donors' samples. CDR3s include the opening cysteine and the closing phenylalanine or tryptophan. D genes are given only for firm matches. Where a row states a size, it is once, few, many or the class of an expanded clone; other rows omit it.

CDR3 | DNA | J | D | V | size
CASSTRTSGQETQYF | TGTGCCAGTAGTACCCGGACTAGCGGACAAGAGACCCAGTACTTC | TRBJ2-5 | TRBD2 | TRBV19 | many
CASSLGPRLAYEQYF | TGTGCCAGCAGTTTGGGCCCGCGGCTAGCCTACGAGCAGTACTTC | TRBJ2-7 | NA | TRBV28 | once
CSVETNFDSPLHF | TGCAGCGTTGAAACTAACTTTGATTCACCCCTCCACTTT | TRBJ1-6 | NA | TRBV29-1 | once
CASSSQKTASGTDTQYF | TGTGCCAGCAGCTCGCAAAAGACAGCCTCGGGGACAGATACGCAGTATTTT | TRBJ2-3 | NA | TRBV5-4 | NA
CASSVGTGAGTEAFF | TGTGCCAGCAGCGTAGGCACCGGGGCTGGAACTGAAGCTTTCTTT | TRBJ1-1 | NA | TRBV9 | few
CASSWGSGANVLTF | TGTGCCAGTAGTTGGGGCTCTGGGGCCAACGTCCTGACTTTC | TRBJ2-6 | NA | TRBV19 | NA
CASRSRSPLDAFF | TGTGCCAGTAGGTCGAGGAGCCCTCTGGACGCTTTCTTT | TRBJ1-1 | NA | TRBV19 | NA
CASSSLAGVAGELFF | TGTGCCAGCAGCTCCCTAGCGGGAGTTGCCGGGGAGCTGTTTTTT | TRBJ2-2 | TRBD2 | TRBV7-9 | NA
CAISEVLAGGELFF | TGTGCCATCAGTGAAGTGTTAGCTGGCGGGGAGCTGTTTTTT | TRBJ2-2 | NA | TRBV10-3 | NA
CASSRDGQNTEAFF | TGTGCCAGCAGTAGGGACGGTCAGAACACTGAAGCTTTCTTT | TRBJ1-1 | NA | TRBV6-1 | once
CSVKDDTEAFF | TGCAGCGTTAAGGATGACACTGAAGCTTTCTTT | TRBJ1-1 | NA | TRBV29-1 | many
CASSPSGNYGYTF | TGTGCCAGCTCTCCCTCAGGGAACTATGGCTACACCTTC | TRBJ1-2 | NA | TRBV18 | NA
CASTAGTSGSEQYF | TGCGCCAGCACCGCCGGGACTAGCGGGAGTGAGCAGTACTTC | TRBJ2-7 | TRBD2 | TRBV5-1 | NA
CASSSAGTPFNYGYTF | TGTGCCAGCAGTTCCGCAGGGACCCCCTTTAACTATGGCTACACCTTC | TRBJ1-2 | NA | TRBV28 | many
CASSLGTTRSGELFF | TGTGCCAGCAGCCTGGGGACTACGCGGTCCGGGGAGCTGTTTTTT | TRBJ2-2 | TRBD2 | TRBV5-4 | NA
CASKLEVDSDTQYF | TGTGCCAGCAAACTAGAGGTTGATTCAGATACGCAGTATTTT | TRBJ2-3 | NA | TRBV2 | NA
CASSLAGHSRRETQYF | TGTGCCAGCAGCTTGGCGGGACACTCAAGAAGGGAGACCCAGTACTTC | TRBJ2-5 | NA | TRBV7-9 | NA
CASSDGLEREYRQETQYF | TGTGCCAGCAGTGACGGGTTGGAGCGGGAGTACCGCCAAGAGACCCAGTACTTC | TRBJ2-5 | TRBD2 | TRBV6-1 | NA
CASKISLPPNEQFF | TGTGCCAGCAAAATTAGCCTTCCCCCTAATGAGCAGTTCTTC | TRBJ2-1 | NA | TRBV28 | NA
CSVGETGGWNYGYTF | TGCAGCGTTGGGGAGACAGGGGGCTGGAACTATGGCTACACCTTC | TRBJ1-2 | TRBD1 | TRBV29-1 | NA
CASSPTPPWGRNTEAFF | TGTGCCAGCAGCCCCACCCCCCCGTGGGGTAGGAACACTGAAGCTTTCTTT | TRBJ1-1 | NA | TRBV7-9 | NA
CASSPTLYNEQFF | TGTGCCAGTAGTCCGACGCTATACAATGAGCAGTTCTTC | TRBJ2-1 | NA | TRBV19 | NA
CASSDLAGGSYEQYF | TGTGCCAGCAGTGACCTGGCGGGAGGGTCCTACGAGCAGTACTTC | TRBJ2-7 | TRBD2 | TRBV2 | NA
CASSQDASGDTQYF | TGCGCCAGCAGCCAAGATGCGAGTGGGGATACGCAGTATTTT | TRBJ2-3 | NA | TRBV4-1 | many
CATGTGTTNYGYTF | TGCGCCACCGGGACAGGGACCACTAACTATGGCTACACCTTC | TRBJ1-2 | TRBD1 | TRBV5-1 | NA
CASSPKLGGKNTEAFF | TGTGCCAGCTCACCAAAGCTCGGCGGGAAGAACACTGAAGCTTTCTTT | TRBJ1-1 | NA | TRBV18 | once
CASGTEGGGDTQYF | TGTGCCAGCGGAACGGAGGGAGGTGGAGATACGCAGTATTTT | TRBJ2-3 | NA | TRBV2 | many
CSASWQGAAFF | TGCAGTGCTAGTTGGCAGGGTGCAGCTTTCTTT | TRBJ1-1 | NA | TRBV20-1 | many
CASGLGQGTQPQHF | TGTGCCAGCGGTCTTGGACAGGGGACTCAGCCCCAGCATTTT | TRBJ1-5 | TRBD1 | TRBV28 | NA
CASSVGTIPSNTGELFF | TGTGCCAGCAGCGTAGGGACCATTCCAAGCAACACCGGGGAGCTGTTTTTT | TRBJ2-2 | NA | TRBV9 | NA
CASSLAVKGNTEAFF | TGTGCCAGCAGCTTAGCCGTGAAGGGGAACACTGAAGCTTTCTTT | TRBJ1-1 | NA | TRBV7-8 | NA
CASTYTTTNEKLFF | TGTGCCAGCACGTACACAACAACTAATGAAAAACTGTTTTTT | TRBJ1-4 | NA | TRBV2 | once
CAWSLGRLNTEAFF | TGTGCCTGGAGTCTTGGACGGTTGAACACTGAAGCTTTCTTT | TRBJ1-1 | NA | TRBV30 | NA
CASSPGTYTDTQYF | TGTGCCAGCAGCCCCGGGACTTACACAGATACGCAGTATTTT | TRBJ2-3 | NA | TRBV11-2 | NA
CASSLRTSRVNEQFF | TGTGCCAGCAGCCTACGGACTAGCCGCGTCAATGAGCAGTTCTTC | TRBJ2-1 | TRBD2 | TRBV11-3 | NA
CASKRGVGDTQYF | TGTGCCAGCAAACGAGGGGTTGGCGATACGCAGTATTTT | TRBJ2-3 | NA | TRBV6-1 | NA